The T cell receptor (beta chain) under discussion was sequenced for a study of blood T cell repertoires in COVID-19. In Seattle, patients joined the study during active infection and were tracked longitudinally. Germline assignment: CDR1 MNHEY and CDR2 SVGAGI. V was cut by 6 bases and J by 5 bases, with 10 bases left in between. The CDR3 runs 13 residues. In the study's own analysis: Nucleated cell counts were estimated from reference gene primer amplification. TCRdb's table, derived via immunoSEQ multiplex PCR, lists solely in-frame clones and lacks some. Clone size and V and J calls were adopted from that table, with D and trimming inferred from the DNA. The sample includes tens of thousands of clones, roughly 77% of them seen just once.

This sequence was found in a man aged 60 to 69 with COVID-19, enrolled during active disease. The chain has TRBV6-5 and TRBJ2-2; TRBD1 is a possible D gene (5 bases). The specimen sequenced was peripheral blood. In nucleotides, the CDR3 is TGTGCCAGCAGGCAGGGAAATACCGGGGAGCTGTTTTTT. Translating gives CASRQGNTGELFF.